One sample yielded the 14 T cell receptor beta chains listed below, sequenced in a study of blood T cell repertoires in COVID-19. Assay used: immunoSEQ multiplex PCR; TCRdb lists only in-frame clones, some missing. Here the sample spans roughly 250,000 clones, about 89% being singletons. The sequenced material came from peripheral blood. These receptors were collected from a man aged 25 to 40 with acute or convalescent COVID-19.

The chain couples TRBV4-1 to TRBJ1-4, with a possible D match to TRBD1 (6 bases). The CDR3 totals 15 residues. The V and J ends lost 0 bases and 8 bases respectively, with 13 bases between them. Germline V gene lookup returns CDR1 MGHRA and CDR2 YSYEKL. The CDR3 nucleotides read TGCGCCAGCAGCCAAGATAGCGGGACAAGAGAAAAACTGTTTTTT. Translation gives CASSQDSGTREKLFF.

This chain connects TRBV18 to TRBJ2-4, with D tentatively TRBD1 (5 bases). Trimming took off 0 bases at V and 1 base at J, with 7 bases between the two ends. Germline loops: CDR1 KGHSH, CDR2 LQKENI. This CDR3 spans 15 amino acids. The CDR3 DNA sequence: TGTGCCAGCTCACCACCGTACAGGGCCAAAAACATTCAGTACTTC. Its translation is CASSPPYRAKNIQYF. Filled out from reference TRBV18 and TRBJ2-4, the complete variable domain reads NAGVMQNPRHLVRRRGQEARLRCSPMKGHSHVYWYRQLPEEGLKFMVYLQKENIIDESGMPKERFSAEFPKEGPSILRIQQVVRGDSAAYFCASSPPYRAKNIQYFGAGTRLSVL.

The chain couples TRBV7-9 to TRBJ2-2; 9 nucleotides line up with TRBD1. The CDR3 extends over 16 amino acids. Germline CDR1 and CDR2: SEHNR and FQNEAQ (reference sequence). J gave up 1 base and V 4 bases, and 4 bases lay outside the gene matches. The DNA of the CDR3 is TGTGCCAGCAGCTATTACAGGGGGCGGAACACCGGGGAGCTGTTTTTT. Its translation is CASSYYRGRNTGELFF.

The chain carries TRBV9 and TRBJ2-3, with TRBD1 matching over 8 bases. Germline assignment: CDR1 SGDLS and CDR2 YYNGEE. J gave up 5 bases and V 0 bases, and 5 bases lay outside the gene matches. This CDR3 has 15 amino acids. CDR3 nucleotides: TGTGCCAGCAGCGTAGGCCAGGGGGCTGGAGATACGCAGTATTTT. It is translated as CASSVGQGAGDTQYF.

V gene TRBV28 combines with J gene TRBJ1-5; D gene unclear. There are 13 residues in the CDR3. Trimming removed 1 base from V and 6 bases from J, with 7 bases in between. The germline V gene has CDR1 MDHEN and CDR2 SYDVKM. CDR3 amino acids: CASSLSPIQPQHF. In DNA form, the CDR3 reads TGTGCCAGCAGTTTATCCCCTATTCAGCCCCAGCATTTT.

The chain joins TRBV5-1 to TRBJ1-4, with 9 bases that match TRBD1. The junction had 9 bases not matched to a gene; V was cut back by 4 bases and J by 8 bases. CDR1 is SGHRS, CDR2 YFSETQ, per germline. The length of the CDR3 is 15 residues. The CDR3 spells CASSTWDRAREKLFF. CDR3 coding DNA: TGCGCCAGCAGCACTTGGGACAGGGCAAGGGAAAAACTGTTTTTT.

This clone was seen only a few times. V is TRBV21-1 and J is TRBJ1-3; the table's D call TRBD1 went unverified against the DNA. TRBV21-1 is a documented pseudogene. The CDR3 sequence is 15 residues long. The CDR3 is CASSSITGSGNTIYF. DNA of the CDR3: TGTGCCAGCAGCAGTATCACAGGCTCTGGAAACACCATATATTTT.

This chain links TRBV30 with TRBJ1-5, with a weak D call TRBD1 (5 bases). V dropped 1 base and J dropped 10 bases, with 14 bases sitting between them. CDR1 is GTSNPN, CDR2 SVGIG, per germline (reference sequence). The CDR3 totals 13 residues. The CDR3 protein is CAWSARVAAPQHF. The CDR3 DNA follows: TGTGCCTGGAGTGCCAGGGTGGCGGCCCCCCAGCATTTT.

The chain is built from TRBV19 and TRBJ1-6, with TRBD1 as a possible D gene (6 bases). With 3 bases removed from V and 6 bases from J, the gap between germline ends came to 12 bases. Germline V gives CDR1 LNHDA, CDR2 SQIVND (reference sequence). The CDR3 extends over 15 amino acids. The CDR3: CASSMGGAGNSPLHF. CDR3 DNA sequence: TGTGCCAGTAGTATGGGGGGGGCAGGTAATTCACCCCTCCACTTT. Full variable domain (outside the CDR3, taken from reference TRBV19 and TRBJ1-6): DGGITQSPKYLFRKEGQNVTLSCEQNLNHDAMYWYRQDPGQGLRLIYYSQIVNDFQKGDIAEGYSVSREKKESFPLTVTSAQKNPTAFYLCASSMGGAGNSPLHFGNGTRLTVT.

The chain joins TRBV7-8 to TRBJ2-2; 8 positions agree with TRBD2. Germline values: CDR1 SGHVS, CDR2 FQNEAQ. This CDR3 has 17 amino acids. J lost 0 bases, V lost 5 bases, and 8 bases had no gene match. Written as DNA, the CDR3 is TGTGCCAGCAGCCTGAGGGTAGCGGGATCGAACACCGGGGAGCTGTTTTTT. Amino acids: CASSLRVAGSNTGELFF.

In DNA form, the CDR3 reads TGCGCCACCACCCTGGACGGAACAGGGGAAGAGACCCAGTACTTC. This codes for CATTLDGTGEETQYF. This chain uses TRBV5-1 with TRBJ2-5, with TRBD1 identical over 7 bases. Germline V gene lookup returns CDR1 SGHRS and CDR2 YFSETQ. The CDR3 sequence is 15 residues long. With V trimmed by 9 bases and J by 3 bases, 14 bases remained unmatched.

V is TRBV5-4 and J is TRBJ2-3; D is undetermined. V dropped 4 bases and J dropped 0 bases, with 15 bases sitting between them. CDR3 length: 16 amino acids. In germline, CDR1 is SGHNT, CDR2 YYREEE (reference sequence). CDR3: CASSPESVASTDTQYF. The CDR3 nucleotides are TGTGCCAGCAGCCCGGAGAGCGTGGCTAGCACAGATACGCAGTATTTT.

This clone showed up just once. The gene calls are TRBV4-1 and TRBJ2-7; D is possibly TRBD2 (6 bases). V was shortened by 0 bases and J by 4 bases, with 28 bases between the two germline ends. Germline CDR1 reads MGHRA; CDR2 reads YSYEKL. The CDR3 has 20 amino acids. As DNA, the CDR3 is TGCGCCAGCAGCCAAGAGTTCAGGAGGGTGACGTCCCAGAGAATGTACGAGCAGTACTTC. Translated, it gives CASSQEFRRVTSQRMYEQYF.

The V gene is TRBV7-2, the J gene TRBJ2-3; 8 bases are shared with TRBD1. Germline assignment: CDR1 SGHTA and CDR2 FQGNSA. This CDR3 contains 18 residues. V lost 2 bases to trimming and J lost 6 bases; unmatched junction nucleotides: 16. CDR3 in amino acids: CASSLTTWTGLTSDTQYF. For the CDR3, the DNA is TGTGCCAGCAGCTTAACCACCTGGACAGGGCTTACTTCTGATACGCAGTATTTT. The full variable domain, rest sourced from reference TRBV7-2 and TRBJ2-3, is GAGVSQSPSNKVTEKGKDVELRCDPISGHTALYWYRQSLGQGLEFLIYFQGNSAPDKSGLPSDRFSAERTGGSVSTLTIQRTQQEDSAVYLCASSLTTWTGLTSDTQYFGPGTRLTVL.